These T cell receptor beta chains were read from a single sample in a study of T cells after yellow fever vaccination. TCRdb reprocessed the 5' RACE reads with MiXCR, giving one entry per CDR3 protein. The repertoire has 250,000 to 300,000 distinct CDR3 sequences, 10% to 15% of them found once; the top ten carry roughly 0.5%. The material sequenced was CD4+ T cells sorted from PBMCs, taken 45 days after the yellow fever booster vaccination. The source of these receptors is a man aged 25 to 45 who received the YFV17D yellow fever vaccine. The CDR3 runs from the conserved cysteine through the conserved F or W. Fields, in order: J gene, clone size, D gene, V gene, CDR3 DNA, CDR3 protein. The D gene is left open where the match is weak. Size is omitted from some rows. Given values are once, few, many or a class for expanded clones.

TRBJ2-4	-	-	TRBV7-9	TGTGCCAGCAGCCTACAAGACAGAATGCAGTACTTC	CASSLQDRMQYF
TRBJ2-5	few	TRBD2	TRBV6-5	TGTGCCAGCAGTCCGGGGGGGTTCCTGAAGGAGACCCAGTACTTC	CASSPGGFLKETQYF
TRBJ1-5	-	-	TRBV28	TGTGCCAGCAGTTTAGGTACTGCCACATTCAATCAGCCCCAGCATTTT	CASSLGTATFNQPQHF
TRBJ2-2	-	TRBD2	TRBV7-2	TGTGCCAGCAGCACCAGGGCGGGAGGGCCCACCGGGGAGCTGTTTTTT	CASSTRAGGPTGELFF
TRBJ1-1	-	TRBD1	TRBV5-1	TGCGCCAGCAGCTCCGGACAGGGGGTTGAAGCTTTCTTT	CASSSGQGVEAFF
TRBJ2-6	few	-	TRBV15	TGTGCCACCAGCAGAGATGTCAAGGCTGGGGCCAACGTCCTGACTTTC	CATSRDVKAGANVLTF
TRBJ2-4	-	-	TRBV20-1	TGCAGTGCTAGAGTTACAGGGGGGGACATTCAGTACTTC	CSARVTGGDIQYF
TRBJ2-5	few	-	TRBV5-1	TGCGCCAGTATCGGACAGATCCAAGAGACCCAGTACTTC	CASIGQIQETQYF
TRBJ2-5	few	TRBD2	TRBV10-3	TGTGCCATCAGTGAGTCCCTAGCGGGACCACAAGAGACCCAGTACTTC	CAISESLAGPQETQYF
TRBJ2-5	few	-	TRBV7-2	TGTGCCAGCAGCTCAGGACGAACCAGGAATCGGGAGACCCAGTACTTC	CASSSGRTRNRETQYF
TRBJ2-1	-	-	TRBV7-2	TGTGCCAGCAGCTTAGCAGGGTTTAGCTCCTACAATGAGCAGTTCTTC	CASSLAGFSSYNEQFF
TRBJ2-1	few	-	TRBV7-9	TGTGCCAGCAGCGCCAATGAGCAGTTCTTC	CASSANEQFF
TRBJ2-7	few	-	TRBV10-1	TGCGCCAGCAGTGATTTCACCGGCAAGCTCTACGAGCAGTACTTC	CASSDFTGKLYEQYF
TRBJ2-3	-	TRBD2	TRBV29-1	TGCAGCGTGCGGAGCGGGATTCAGGATACGCAGTATTTT	CSVRSGIQDTQYF
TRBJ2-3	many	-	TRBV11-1	TGTGCCAGCAGCTCCCGGCGTTCTGAGGGGGGACGCACAGATACGCAGTATTTT	CASSSRRSEGGRTDTQYF
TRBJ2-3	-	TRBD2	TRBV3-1	TGTGCCAGCAGCCAAGTTTGGGGAGGGGCAGATACGCAGTATTTT	CASSQVWGGADTQYF
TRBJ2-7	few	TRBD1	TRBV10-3	TGTGCCATCATGCCCGGACAGGGGGCGAACGAGCAGTACTTC	CAIMPGQGANEQYF
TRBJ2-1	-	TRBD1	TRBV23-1	TGCGCCAGCAGTCAATCGATGGTTGCAAGGACAGGGGATCCCAATGAGCAGTTCTTC	CASSQSMVARTGDPNEQFF
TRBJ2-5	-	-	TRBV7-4	TGTGCCAGCAGTCCTGGACTGGTGGGAGAGACCCAGTACTTC	CASSPGLVGETQYF
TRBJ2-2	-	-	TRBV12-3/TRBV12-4	TGTGCCAGCAGCCGGGTAATTGGCGGGGAGCTGTTTTTT	CASSRVIGGELFF
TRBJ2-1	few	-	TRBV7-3	TGTGCCAGCAGTCTCGACAGGTACACCAGTCCTTACAATGAGCAGTTCTTC	CASSLDRYTSPYNEQFF
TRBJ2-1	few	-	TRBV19	TGTGCCAGTAGACTGGGCTCCAGCTCCTACAATGAGCAGTTCTTC	CASRLGSSSYNEQFF
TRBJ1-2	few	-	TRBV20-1	TGCAGTGCTAGAGAGGGGTCATATGGCTACACCTTC	CSAREGSYGYTF
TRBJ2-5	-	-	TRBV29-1	TGCAGCGCCGACGACGGGACCCAGTACTTC	CSADDGTQYF
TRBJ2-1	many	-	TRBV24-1	TGTGCCACCAGTGACTCGGGACGGGACAATGAGCAGTTCTTC	CATSDSGRDNEQFF
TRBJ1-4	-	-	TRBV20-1	TGCAGTCAGCTGGCAGCTAATGAAAAACTGTTTTTT	CSQLAANEKLFF
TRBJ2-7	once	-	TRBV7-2	TGTGCCAGCAGCGTCGGATATAAATACGAGCAGTACTTC	CASSVGYKYEQYF